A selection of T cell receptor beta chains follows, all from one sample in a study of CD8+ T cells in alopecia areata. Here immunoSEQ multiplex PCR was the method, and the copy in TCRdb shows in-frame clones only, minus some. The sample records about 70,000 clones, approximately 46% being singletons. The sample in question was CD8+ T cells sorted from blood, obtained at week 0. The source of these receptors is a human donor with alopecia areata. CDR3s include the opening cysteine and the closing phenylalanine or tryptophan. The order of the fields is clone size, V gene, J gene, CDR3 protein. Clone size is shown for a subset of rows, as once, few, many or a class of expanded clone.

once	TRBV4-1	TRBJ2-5	CASSQVKQETQYF
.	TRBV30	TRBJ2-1	CAWIGGRGINEQFF
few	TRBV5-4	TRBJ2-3	CASKQGDMQYF
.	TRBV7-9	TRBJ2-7	CASSAPTGEYEQYF
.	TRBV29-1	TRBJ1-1	CSVDPLGGPPNTEAFF
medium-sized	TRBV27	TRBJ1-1	CASTLTGGTEAFF
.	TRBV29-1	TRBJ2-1	CSVGRRDYEQFF
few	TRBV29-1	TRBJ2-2	CSAWDMNTGELFF
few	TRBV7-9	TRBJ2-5	CASSFDGLAGEETQYF
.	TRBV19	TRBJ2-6	CASRTPDRGTGANVLTF
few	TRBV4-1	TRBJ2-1	CASQAAGSYNEQFF
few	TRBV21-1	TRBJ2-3	CASSRGTESTDTQYF
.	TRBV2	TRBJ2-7	CASTSPGGSDEQYF
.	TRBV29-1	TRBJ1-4	CSVEERTGNEKLFF
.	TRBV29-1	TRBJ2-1	CSAELERESYNEQFF
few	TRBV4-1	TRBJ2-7	CASSQSLFRTASFYEQYF
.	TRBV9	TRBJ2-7	CASSFGQDYEQYF
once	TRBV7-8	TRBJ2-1	CASSPTAGGNEQFF
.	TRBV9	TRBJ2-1	CASSAVSVSSYNEQFF
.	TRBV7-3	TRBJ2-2	CASSLAAPGPYTGELFF
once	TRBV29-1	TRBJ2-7	CSVEGLAGSYEQYF
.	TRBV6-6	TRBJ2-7	CASSYSTGMSYEQYF
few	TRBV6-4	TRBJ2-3	CASSRVAGGTDTQYF
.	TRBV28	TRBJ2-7	CASLGLAGSDEQYF
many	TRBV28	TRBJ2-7	CASSRQGFWEQYF
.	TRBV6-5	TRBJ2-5	CASDPGRVGETQYF
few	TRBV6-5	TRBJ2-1	CASSKNRNNEQFF
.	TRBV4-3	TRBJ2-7	CASSQETGLAIYEQYF
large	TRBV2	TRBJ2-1	CATYGQNEQFF
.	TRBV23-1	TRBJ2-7	CASRPRTSGKYEQYF
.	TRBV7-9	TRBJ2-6	CASSSGTGGLSGANVLTF
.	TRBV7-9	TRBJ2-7	CASSLALGTSGSEQYF
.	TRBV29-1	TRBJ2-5	CSVFTGQGLETQYF